This record covers a single T cell receptor beta chain. These data originate in a study of T-cell reconstitution after alpha-beta-depleted transplantation in children. For TCRbeta, the library was prepared with unique molecular identifiers. Each CDR3 protein gets one entry after TCRdb re-called the PCR reads with MiXCR. The table records more than 450,000 distinct CDR3 sequences, around 16% of them present only once. Sequenced here: PBMCs from the stem cell graft donor, sampled from the stem cell graft. The TCR originated in a human donor who donated a stem cell graft to a child with acute lymphoblastic leukemia.

CDR3 in amino acids: CASSSYGRDSDTQYF. DNA of the CDR3: TGTGCCAGCAGCTCCTACGGCAGGGACTCAGATACGCAGTATTTT. The chain joins TRBV5-5 to TRBJ2-3; TRBD2 is a possible D gene (6 bases). The CDR3 spans 15 residues. Trimming pared 3 bases from V and 4 bases from J, leaving 15 bases between. Germline V gene data show CDR1 as SGHKS and CDR2 as YYEKEE (reference sequence).